This TCR beta chain derives from a study of tumor and adjacent non-tumor tissue in lung cancer. RNA was extracted from bulk tissue without any cell sorting. This non-tumor lung sample came from over 3 cm beyond the tumor edge. General study results and limits: Normal lung showed higher cumulative top 100 clone frequency than tumor. Patients with more diverse tumor TCRs had worse survival.

A modified ARM-PCR protocol with three rounds of nested PCR amplified TCRbeta. TCRdb ran MiXCR on the multiplex PCR reads and lists one entry per CDR3 protein. The table has roughly 82,000 distinct CDR3 sequences, around 76% seen once. Concerning this clonotype itself: Antigen unknown. A junction boundary mismatches the germline segment, possibly from a read error.

Per germline, CDR1 SGHAT and CDR2 FQNNGV. This CDR3 is built from 15 residues. This receptor was taken from a woman aged 45-59 years with non-small cell lung cancer. The sample taken for sequencing was distant non-tumor lung tissue. The chain carries TRBV11-2 and TRBJ1-3; no reliable D call. CDR3 loop: CTSSAGMNSGDTIYF. CDR3 coding DNA: TGTACCAGCAGCGCAGGTATGAACTCTGGAGACACCATATATTTT.